This T cell receptor beta chain was identified in a study of CD8+ T cells in alopecia areata. As for the study in general: Those patients who were treated received oral tofacitinib, which was given at 5 to 10 mg twice daily for moderate-to-severe alopecia areata.

Isolated RNA was reverse transcribed into cDNA used as the sequencing template. Assay used: immunoSEQ multiplex PCR; TCRdb lists only in-frame clones, some missing. The sample yields some 170,000 clones, 40% to 65% seen once. Treatment given: oral pan-JAK inhibitor, 5-10 mg twice daily. V was clipped by 4 bases and J by 6 bases, with 9 bases between them. The germline V gene has CDR1 SQVTM and CDR2 ANQGSEA. This CDR3 has 11 residues. This TCR derives from a human donor with alopecia areata. The chain joins TRBV29-1 to TRBJ1-1; D remains unclear. This specimen consisted of CD8+ T cells sorted from blood, obtained at week 24, from a patient treated with tofacitinib. The CDR3 region has the DNA TGCAGCGTTGCAAAGGGTGCTGAAGCTTTCTTT. This sequence encodes CSVAKGAEAFF. Full variable domain (rest looked up from reference TRBV29-1 and TRBJ1-1): SAVISQKPSRDICQRGTSLTIQCQVDSQVTMMFWYRQQPGQSLTLIATANQGSEATYESGFVIDKFPISRPNLTFSTLTVSNMSPEDSSIYLCSVAKGAEAFFGQGTRLTVV.